The rows below give T cell receptor beta chains drawn from one sample of a study of shared clonotypes between healthy human individuals. Only in-frame clones appear in the TCRdb table, and some are missing; sequencing was by immunoSEQ multiplex PCR. The sample shows some 2,100,000 clones, around 95% of them seen only once. The sequenced sample consisted of naive CD4+ T cells sorted from blood. Receptor source: a young man in good health. Both conserved end residues are part of each CDR3. The D gene is left open where the match is weak. The size of a clone is reported for some rows only, either as once, few or many, or as a class for expanded clones.

abundance	j_gene	v_gene	d_gene	CDR3aa	CDR3nt
-	TRBJ1-6	TRBV6-6	-	CASTSSNSPLHF	TGTGCCAGCACCAGTTCAAATTCACCCCTCCACTTT
-	TRBJ2-2	TRBV7-3	-	CASSLTGAPNTGELFF	TGTGCCAGCAGCTTAACGGGCGCCCCGAACACCGGGGAGCTGTTTTTT
once	TRBJ1-2	TRBV10-3	TRBD1	CATATADRNYGYTF	TGTGCCACCGCCACCGCGGACAGGAACTATGGCTACACCTTC
-	TRBJ1-2	TRBV6-5	TRBD1	CASSFTGQGDYGYTF	TGTGCCAGCAGTTTTACTGGACAGGGGGACTATGGCTACACCTTC
-	TRBJ2-7	TRBV6-4	TRBD2	CASRIAGGLYEQYF	TGTGCCAGCAGAATAGCGGGGGGTCTCTACGAGCAGTACTTC
-	TRBJ2-7	TRBV5-1	-	CASSLGPGSEQYF	TGCGCCAGCAGCTTGGGGCCGGGAAGCGAGCAGTACTTC
-	TRBJ2-2	TRBV28	-	CASSLGVPGELFF	TGTGCCAGCAGTTTAGGGGTCCCCGGGGAGCTGTTTTTT
-	TRBJ1-6	TRBV30	TRBD1	CAWDREGVSPLHF	TGTGCCTGGGACAGGGAGGGTGTTTCACCCCTCCACTTT
-	TRBJ1-4	TRBV18	-	CASSPPGQFNEKLFF	TGTGCCAGCTCACCGCCCGGACAGTTTAATGAAAAACTGTTTTTT
-	TRBJ2-7	TRBV7-2	TRBD2	CASSFVWTSGSTTYEQYF	TGTGCCAGCAGCTTTGTCTGGACTAGCGGGTCCACTACCTACGAGCAGTACTTC
-	TRBJ2-1	TRBV5-1	TRBD1	CASSRGQGAYNEQFF	TGCGCCAGCAGCAGAGGACAGGGCGCCTACAATGAGCAGTTCTTC
-	TRBJ1-3	TRBV10-3	TRBD1	CAITGQGASGNTIYF	TGTGCCATCACCGGACAGGGGGCTTCTGGAAACACCATATATTTT
-	TRBJ2-3	TRBV7-9	-	CASSLQTTRTDTQYF	TGTGCCAGCAGCCTACAGACAACCCGCACAGATACGCAGTATTTT
-	TRBJ2-7	TRBV5-1	TRBD2	CASSQATGTSAYEQYF	TGCGCCAGCAGCCAGGCTACCGGGACTAGCGCTTACGAGCAGTACTTC
few	TRBJ2-7	TRBV28	TRBD1	CASSFLTGTYEQYF	TGTGCCAGCAGTTTCCTGACAGGGACCTACGAGCAGTACTTC
once	TRBJ2-3	TRBV7-9	TRBD2	CASSRRTSGSTDTQYF	TGTGCCAGCAGCCGAAGAACTAGCGGGAGTACAGATACGCAGTATTTT
once	TRBJ2-1	TRBV18	-	CASSPSVVNEQFF	TGTGCCAGCTCCCCCTCCGTGGTCAATGAGCAGTTCTTC
-	TRBJ1-1	TRBV15	-	CATSRDYGSPNTEAFF	TGTGCCACCAGCAGAGATTACGGATCCCCGAACACTGAAGCTTTCTTT
-	TRBJ1-1	TRBV7-9	-	CASSWDLNTEAFF	TGTGCCAGCAGCTGGGACCTAAACACTGAAGCTTTCTTT
-	TRBJ2-7	TRBV7-8	-	CASSLVGPLSYEQYF	TGTGCCAGCAGCTTAGTAGGCCCACTCTCCTACGAGCAGTACTTC
-	TRBJ2-7	TRBV5-1	TRBD2	CASSLNLAGASYEQYF	TGCGCCAGCAGCTTGAATCTAGCGGGGGCCTCCTACGAGCAGTACTTC
-	TRBJ1-3	TRBV7-6	-	CASSLGDGAGNTIYF	TGTGCCAGCAGCTTAGGAGATGGGGCTGGAAACACCATATATTTT